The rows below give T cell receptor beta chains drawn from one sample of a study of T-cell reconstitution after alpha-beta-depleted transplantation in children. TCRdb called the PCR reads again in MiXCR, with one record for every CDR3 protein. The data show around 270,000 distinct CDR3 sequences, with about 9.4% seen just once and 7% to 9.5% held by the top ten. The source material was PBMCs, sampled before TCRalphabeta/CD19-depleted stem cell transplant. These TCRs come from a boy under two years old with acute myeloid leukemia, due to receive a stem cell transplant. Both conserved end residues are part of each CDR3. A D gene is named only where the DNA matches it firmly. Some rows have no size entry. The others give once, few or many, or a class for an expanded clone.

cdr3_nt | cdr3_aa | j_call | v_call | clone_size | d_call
TGTGCCAGCAGTTTGCGGCACTTCAGCTACGAGCAGTACTTC | CASSLRHFSYEQYF | TRBJ2-7 | TRBV28 | many | NA
TGTGCCAGCAGACCCTCCTCGAGCGATACGCAGTATTTT | CASRPSSSDTQYF | TRBJ2-3 | TRBV28 | few | NA
TGTGCCAGCAGCGTAGATCCATTGGAGACCCAGTACTTC | CASSVDPLETQYF | TRBJ2-5 | TRBV11-2 | NA | NA
TGTGCCAGCAGCGTAAGGGCTGGGGCCAACGTCCTGACTTTC | CASSVRAGANVLTF | TRBJ2-6 | TRBV9 | many | NA
TGTGCCAGCAGCTTAGAGGGGGACGAGCAGTACTTC | CASSLEGDEQYF | TRBJ2-7 | TRBV7-9 | many | NA
TGTGCCAGCAGTTACACGGGTCCTGAAGCTTTCTTT | CASSYTGPEAFF | TRBJ1-1 | TRBV6-6 | many | NA
TGCAGTGCTGCCCAGGGTTCCCACTCTGGGGCCAACGTCCTGACTTTC | CSAAQGSHSGANVLTF | TRBJ2-6 | TRBV20-1 | NA | NA
TGTGCCAGCAGCTCCCCTAGCGGGATCCACTACGAGCAGTACTTC | CASSSPSGIHYEQYF | TRBJ2-7 | TRBV7-2 | many | TRBD2
TGCGCCAGCAGCCCCATCGGGGTAAGGTACGAGCAGTACTTC | CASSPIGVRYEQYF | TRBJ2-7 | TRBV5-1 | many | NA
TGCAGTGCTAGTGGGAGATGGGAGACCCAGTACTTC | CSASGRWETQYF | TRBJ2-5 | TRBV20-1 | many | NA
TGTGCCATCAGCCCCAGGTTCTCCTCCTACGAGCAGTACTTC | CAISPRFSSYEQYF | TRBJ2-7 | TRBV4-2 | NA | NA
TGCAGCGTTGCCCCGGACAGGGGTTGCGGAAACATTCAGTACTTC | CSVAPDRGCGNIQYF | TRBJ2-4 | TRBV29-1 | many | TRBD1
TGCGCCAGCAGCCAAGATGACGTAACATACAACTACGAGCAGTACTTC | CASSQDDVTYNYEQYF | TRBJ2-7 | TRBV4-1 | few | NA
TGCAGTGCTAGAGCCCCCTTGGGGGGAAAGGCCTACGAGCAGTACTTC | CSARAPLGGKAYEQYF | TRBJ2-7 | TRBV20-1 | NA | NA
TGTGCCAGCAGTCTTGCAGCGGGGGAGCAGTATTTT | CASSLAAGEQYF | TRBJ2-3 | TRBV12-3/TRBV12-4 | few | TRBD2
TGTGCCAGCAGTCTCGACAGTACCTCCTACGAGCAGTACTTC | CASSLDSTSYEQYF | TRBJ2-7 | TRBV28 | few | NA
TGTGCCAGCACCTTATGGCCAGCGGGAGGAACAGGGAAGCAGTACTTC | CASTLWPAGGTGKQYF | TRBJ2-7 | TRBV11-2 | many | TRBD2
TGTGCCAGCAGCTTCGACAGGGAAGAAACTAGCGGGAGAGGGTCCTACAATGAGCAGTTCTTC | CASSFDREETSGRGSYNEQFF | TRBJ2-1 | TRBV11-2 | many | TRBD2
TGTGCCATCAGTGTCGACAGGGGGAACACCGGGGAGCTGTTTTTT | CAISVDRGNTGELFF | TRBJ2-2 | TRBV10-3 | many | TRBD1
TGTGCCAGCAGACTAGCGGGGGGCGGGTATACGCAGTATTTT | CASRLAGGGYTQYF | TRBJ2-3 | TRBV12-3/TRBV12-4 | many | TRBD2
TGCGCCAGCAGCTATGCCGGGACAGGCCTCTACCAAGAGACCCAGTACTTC | CASSYAGTGLYQETQYF | TRBJ2-5 | TRBV5-1 | many | TRBD1
TGTGCTAGCAGCTCTGGACCTAGGGGCGCTGGGGCCAACGTCCTGACTTTC | CASSSGPRGAGANVLTF | TRBJ2-6 | TRBV7-7 | few | NA